Below are 14 T cell receptor beta chains sequenced from a single sample in a study of T cells after yellow fever vaccination. MiXCR was run by TCRdb on the 5' RACE reads, yielding one entry per CDR3 protein. The sample consists of some 300,000 distinct CDR3 sequences, around 9.3% of them appearing once. This material consisted of CD4+ T cells sorted from PBMCs, taken 5 days after the yellow fever booster vaccination. The origin of the receptors is a man between 18 and 35 years old who received the YFV17D yellow fever vaccine.

This clonotype came up many times. As DNA, the CDR3 is TGTGCCAGCAGTTTCAGAACAGACCAAGAGACCCAGTACTTC. Amino acids: CASSFRTDQETQYF. V is TRBV12-3 or TRBV12-4 and J is TRBJ2-5, with D hard to call. This CDR3 comprises 14 residues. Trimming stripped 3 bases from V and 0 bases from J, with 8 bases between.

As for this clonotype: One end of the junction is discordant with germline, which a read error may explain. Written as DNA, the CDR3 is TGCTCCAGCACCGCCGAGAGACAGGAGGGGATCGGCTACACCTTC. Translating it yields CSSTAERQEGIGYTF. The chain is built from TRBV5-1 and TRBJ1-2; maybe TRBD1 (6 bases). CDR1 is SGHRS and CDR2 is YFSETQ in the germline V gene. CDR3 length: 15 residues.

This chain links TRBV19 with TRBJ2-3, with a tentative D call TRBD2 (6 bases). The CDR3 length is 14 residues. Trimming shortened V by 1 base and J by 4 bases, and 9 bases separated the two germline ends. CDR1 LNHDA and CDR2 SQIVND come from the germline V gene (reference sequence). CDR3 residues: CASSIVGGADTQYF. DNA for the CDR3: TGTGCCAGTAGTATAGTGGGCGGGGCAGATACGCAGTATTTT.

The rearrangement uses TRBV5-4 and TRBJ2-1; either TRBD1 or TRBD2 may fit D (5 bases each). Germline V CDR1 and CDR2: SGHNT, YYREEE (reference sequence). The CDR3 is 15 residues long. V lost 0 bases and J lost 8, with 15 bases in between. The CDR3 loop reads CASSLGGSLFDEQFF. The CDR3 DNA follows: TGTGCCAGCAGCTTGGGGGGGTCGTTATTTGATGAGCAGTTCTTC.

This clonotype was counted many times. The chain combines TRBV10-1 with TRBJ1-1; 8 positions match TRBD1. V lost 1 base and J lost 12; bases outside the gene matches: 7. Germline V gene sequence: CDR1 WNHNN, CDR2 SYGVQD (reference sequence). The CDR3 runs to 13 residues. DNA for the CDR3: TGCGCCAGCAGTGAGTGGACAGGGTCATCTCCTTTCTTT. Protein: CASSEWTGSSPFF.

There are a few counts of this clonotype. The rearrangement links TRBV12-2 to TRBJ2-1; the D segment call TRBD1 is taken from the table without a DNA check. TRBV12-2 is recorded as a pseudogene. This CDR3 is built from 22 residues. The CDR3 DNA reads TGTGCAAGTCGCTTAGGAAGAGGTCGCGGGTGGAGCGGGGGCCGCTCCTACAATGAGCAGTTCTTC. Its protein product is CASRLGRGRGWSGGRSYNEQFF.

This chain links TRBV5-1 with TRBJ2-7; 7 bases are a match to TRBD1. The ends lost 0 bases at V and 2 bases at J; junction bases unmatched: 5. The CDR3 is 15 amino acids. The germline gives CDR1 SGHRS, CDR2 YFSETQ. Written as DNA, the CDR3 is TGCGCCAGCAGCTTGGGTCGGACAGGCACCTACGAGCAGTACTTC. Its translation is CASSLGRTGTYEQYF.

With respect to this clonotype: One end of the junction fails to match germline, which may point to a read error. The J gene is TRBJ2-6, the V gene TRBV30; 10 bases are a match to TRBD1. The CDR3 is 14 residues long. Germline V gene lookup returns CDR1 GTSNPN and CDR2 SVGIG (reference sequence). The CDR3 reads CAWSVGQGVNVLTF. CDR3 nucleotides: TGTGCCTGGAGTGTCGGACAGGGGGTCAACGTCCTGACTTTC.

Only a few counts were recorded for this clonotype. The chain links TRBV19 to TRBJ1-2; D is perhaps TRBD1 (5 bases). The CDR3 spans 12 residues. V lost 5 bases to trimming and J lost 4 bases, with 8 bases between them. Germline lookup yields CDR1 LNHDA and CDR2 SQIVND (reference sequence). DNA for the CDR3: TGTGCCAGTAGTCGGGGGTTCTATGGCTACACCTTC. Protein: CASSRGFYGYTF.

The sample holds a few counts of this clonotype. V and J are TRBV4-1 and TRBJ2-7; D possibly matches TRBD1 or TRBD2 (5 bases each). V lost 6 bases to trimming and J lost 0 bases, with 12 bases between them. Germline loops: CDR1 MGHRA, CDR2 YSYEKL. The CDR3 is 14 residues long. The CDR3 protein is CASRRGLSSYEQYF. DNA of the CDR3: TGCGCCAGCAGGAGGGGTCTAAGCTCCTACGAGCAGTACTTC.

This clonotype has a handful of counts. This chain links TRBV10-3 with TRBJ2-1; a possible D gene is TRBD2 (5 bases). Germline loops: CDR1 ENHRY, CDR2 SYGVKD. This CDR3 comprises 13 residues. With 8 bases removed from V and 4 bases from J, the gap between germline ends came to 12 bases. The CDR3: CAIGEGGYNEQFF. The CDR3 region has the DNA TGTGCCATCGGAGAGGGCGGTTACAATGAGCAGTTCTTC.

A few counts support this clonotype. The chain recombines TRBV7-8 with TRBJ2-5, with a possible D match to TRBD2 (5 bases). Trimming cost V 0 bases and J 10 bases, with 15 bases left between them. This CDR3 spans 14 amino acids. Germline V gene lookup returns CDR1 SGHVS and CDR2 FQNEAQ. The CDR3 spells CASSLARLAGIQYF. The CDR3 coding sequence is TGTGCCAGCAGCTTAGCGCGACTGGCCGGGATCCAGTACTTC.

CDR3 region: CASSLGTSGGDDEQFF. The CDR3 nucleotides are TGCGCCAGCAGCTTGGGGACTAGCGGGGGGGACGATGAGCAGTTCTTC. V and J are TRBV5-1 and TRBJ2-1; TRBD2 agrees at 15 bases. Looked up from germline, CDR1 is SGHRS and CDR2 is YFSETQ. The CDR3 is made up of 16 amino acids. Germline trimming cut 0 bases from V and 8 bases from J; bases unmatched to any gene: 3.

This clonotype was seen only a few times. J is TRBJ1-2 and V is TRBV25-1; 8 nucleotides line up with TRBD1. V was pared by 3 bases and J by 7 bases, with 10 bases of the junction left unmatched. Germline V gene lookup returns CDR1 MGHDK and CDR2 SYGVNS. This CDR3 has 15 amino acids. The CDR3 loop is CASSERTGRGSGYTF. CDR3 bases: TGTGCCAGCAGTGAGAGGACAGGGAGGGGGTCTGGCTACACCTTC.